This T cell receptor beta chain was recovered during a study of response to subunit inactivated influenza vaccine (dated by TCRdb to between 2017 and 2018). Background for the entire study: The study used deep quantitative T cell receptor repertoire profiling to track responses to a trivalent subunit inactivated influenza vaccine. Summary of the overall study and its limitations: According to the authors, only a limited number of new T cells may be recruited by each seasonal influenza vaccination.

Reading from cysteine to phenylalanine, the CDR3 counts 17 amino acids. The retained sequence is limited to the CDR3, 51 bases, with the frame set at the first base. From the germline V gene, CDR1 is SGHTA and CDR2 is FQGTGA. V and J lose 1 base and 7 bases, and a span of 20 bases separates them. Libraries were built with RT-PCR. The listed sequencing device is Illumina HiSeq 2500. TCRdb trimmed public reads at Q25 via fastp, called clones via MiXCR and kept in-frame beta chains. Entries are consolidated by CDR3 protein sequence, retaining the most common genes and DNA. A total of about 610,000 distinct CDR3 sequences appear in this sample, 14% of them only once. The ten largest clones represent over 8.5% of the sample. Comments on this clonotype: The antigen this receptor binds is unknown. No base quality values were provided; no much bigger clone lies one nucleotide off.

The TCR was taken from a man between 50 and 59 years old who received an inactivated influenza vaccine. Donor details come from another sample of the same person, matched by shared clones. The chain employs TRBV7-3 and TRBJ2-1, with no confidently assigned D gene. The sequencing here drew on PBMCs from blood, taken approximately 13 days after vaccination. The CDR3 region: CASSLNKAGQARNEQFF. The nucleotide sequence reads TGTGCCAGCAGCTTAAATAAAGCAGGCCAAGCGAGGAATGAGCAGTTCTTC.